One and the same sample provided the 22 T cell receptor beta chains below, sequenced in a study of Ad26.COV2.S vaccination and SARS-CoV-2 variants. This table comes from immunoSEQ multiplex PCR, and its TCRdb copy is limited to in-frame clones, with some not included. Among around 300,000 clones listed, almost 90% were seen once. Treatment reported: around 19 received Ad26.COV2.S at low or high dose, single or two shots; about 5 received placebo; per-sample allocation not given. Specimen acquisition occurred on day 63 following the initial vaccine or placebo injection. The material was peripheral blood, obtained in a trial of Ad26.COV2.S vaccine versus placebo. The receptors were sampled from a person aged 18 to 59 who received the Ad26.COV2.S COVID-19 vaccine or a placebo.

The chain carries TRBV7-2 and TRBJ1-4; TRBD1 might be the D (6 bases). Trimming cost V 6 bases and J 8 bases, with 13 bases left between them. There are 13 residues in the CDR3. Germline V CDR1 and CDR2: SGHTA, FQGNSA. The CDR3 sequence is CASRSGVGEKLFF. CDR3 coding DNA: TGTGCCAGCAGATCAGGGGTAGGAGAAAAACTGTTTTTT.

The CDR3 loop is CASSYSITSGGYEQYF. As DNA, the CDR3 is TGTGCCAGCAGTTACTCGATTACTAGCGGGGGCTACGAGCAGTACTTC. The chain recombines TRBV6-2 or TRBV6-3 with TRBJ2-7; 11 bases map to TRBD2. V lost 0 bases, J lost 3 bases, and 4 bases stayed unmatched. CDR1 and CDR2 (germline): MNHEY, SVGEGT. The CDR3 consists of 16 residues.

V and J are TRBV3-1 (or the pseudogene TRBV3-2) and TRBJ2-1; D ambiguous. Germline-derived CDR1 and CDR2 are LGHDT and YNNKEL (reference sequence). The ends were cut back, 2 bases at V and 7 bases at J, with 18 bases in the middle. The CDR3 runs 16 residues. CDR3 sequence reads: CASSQLVYPVWNEQFF. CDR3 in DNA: TGTGCCAGCAGCCAACTCGTCTACCCCGTGTGGAATGAGCAGTTCTTC.

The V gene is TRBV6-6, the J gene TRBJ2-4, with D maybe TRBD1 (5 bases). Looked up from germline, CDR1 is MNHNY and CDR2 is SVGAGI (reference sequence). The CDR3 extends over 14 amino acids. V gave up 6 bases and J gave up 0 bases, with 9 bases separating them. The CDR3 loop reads CASRLTVAKNIQYF. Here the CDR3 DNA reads TGTGCCAGCAGATTGACAGTAGCCAAAAACATTCAGTACTTC.

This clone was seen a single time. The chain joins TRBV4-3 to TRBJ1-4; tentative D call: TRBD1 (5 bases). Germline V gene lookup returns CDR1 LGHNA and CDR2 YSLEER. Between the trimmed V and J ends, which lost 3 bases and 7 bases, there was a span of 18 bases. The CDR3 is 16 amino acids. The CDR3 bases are TGCGCCAGCAGCCAGTGGGGAGGGGAGGTTCGTGAAAAACTGTTTTTT. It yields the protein CASSQWGGEVREKLFF.

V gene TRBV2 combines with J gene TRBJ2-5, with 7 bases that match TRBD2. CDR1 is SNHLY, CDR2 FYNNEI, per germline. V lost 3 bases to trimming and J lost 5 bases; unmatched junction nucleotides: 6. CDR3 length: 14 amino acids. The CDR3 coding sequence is TGTGCCAGCAGTGATTGGCAGGGAGGGGAGACCCAGTACTTC. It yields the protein CASSDWQGGETQYF.

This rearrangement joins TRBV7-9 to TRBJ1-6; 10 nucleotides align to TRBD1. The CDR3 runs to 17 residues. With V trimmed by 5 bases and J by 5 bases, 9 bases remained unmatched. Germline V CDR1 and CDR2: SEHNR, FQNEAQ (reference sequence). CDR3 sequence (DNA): TGTGCCAGCAGCCCCCCGGGACAGGGGTTCAATAATTCACCCCTCCACTTT. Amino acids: CASSPPGQGFNNSPLHF.

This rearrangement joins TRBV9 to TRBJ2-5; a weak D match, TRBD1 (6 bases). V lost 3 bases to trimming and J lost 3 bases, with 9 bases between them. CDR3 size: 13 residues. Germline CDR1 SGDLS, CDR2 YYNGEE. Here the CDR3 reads CASSGGLKETQYF. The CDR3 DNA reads TGTGCCAGCAGCGGGGGGCTAAAAGAGACCCAGTACTTC.

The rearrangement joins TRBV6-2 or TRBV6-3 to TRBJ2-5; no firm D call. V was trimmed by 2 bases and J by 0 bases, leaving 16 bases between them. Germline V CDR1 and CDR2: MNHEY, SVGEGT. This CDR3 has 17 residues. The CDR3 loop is CASSYPPEWPNQETQYF. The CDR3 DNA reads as TGTGCCAGCAGTTACCCCCCCGAGTGGCCCAACCAAGAGACCCAGTACTTC.

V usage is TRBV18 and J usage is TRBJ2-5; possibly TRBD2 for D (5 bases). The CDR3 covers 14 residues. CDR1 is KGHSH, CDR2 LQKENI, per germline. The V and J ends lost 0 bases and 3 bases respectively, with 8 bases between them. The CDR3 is CASSPPAREETQYF. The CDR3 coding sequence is TGTGCCAGCTCACCACCGGCGCGGGAAGAGACCCAGTACTTC. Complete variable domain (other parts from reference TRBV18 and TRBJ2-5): NAGVMQNPRHLVRRRGQEARLRCSPMKGHSHVYWYRQLPEEGLKFMVYLQKENIIDESGMPKERFSAEFPKEGPSILRIQQVVRGDSAAYFCASSPPAREETQYFGPGTRLLVL.

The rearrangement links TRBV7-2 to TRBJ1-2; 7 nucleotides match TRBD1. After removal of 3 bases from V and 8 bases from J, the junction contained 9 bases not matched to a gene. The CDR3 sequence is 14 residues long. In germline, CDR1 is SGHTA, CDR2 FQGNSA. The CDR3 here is CASSFNSRGEGYTF. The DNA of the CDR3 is TGTGCCAGCAGCTTTAACAGCAGGGGGGAGGGCTACACCTTC.

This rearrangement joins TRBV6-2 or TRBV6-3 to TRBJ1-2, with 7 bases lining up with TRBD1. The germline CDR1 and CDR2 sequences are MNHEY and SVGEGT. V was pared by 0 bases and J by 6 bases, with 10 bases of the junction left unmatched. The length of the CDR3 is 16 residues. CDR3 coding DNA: TGTGCCAGCAGTTACTCGAGGCTCGACAGGGCGAATGGCTACACCTTC. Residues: CASSYSRLDRANGYTF.

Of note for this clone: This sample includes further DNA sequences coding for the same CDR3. CDR3 loop: CASSYDRGLETQYF. The CDR3, as DNA: TGTGCCAGCAGTTACGACCGGGGGCTGGAGACCCAGTACTTC. The V and J genes are TRBV6-5 and TRBJ2-5, with D perhaps TRBD1 or TRBD2 (6 bases each). The germline V gene has CDR1 MNHEY and CDR2 SVGAGI. The CDR3 runs to 14 residues. Trimming removed 2 bases at V and 5 bases at J, with 12 bases between.

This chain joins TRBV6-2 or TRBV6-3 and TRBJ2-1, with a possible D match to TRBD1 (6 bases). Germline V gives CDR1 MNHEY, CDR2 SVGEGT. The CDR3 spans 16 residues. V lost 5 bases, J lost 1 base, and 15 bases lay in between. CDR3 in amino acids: CASSGQGSSSYNEQFF. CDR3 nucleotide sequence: TGTGCCAGCAGTGGGCAGGGGAGTAGTTCCTACAATGAGCAGTTCTTC.

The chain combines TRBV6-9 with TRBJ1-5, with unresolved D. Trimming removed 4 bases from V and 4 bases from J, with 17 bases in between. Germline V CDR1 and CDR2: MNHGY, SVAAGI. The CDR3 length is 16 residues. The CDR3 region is CASSCNRGGGNQPQHF. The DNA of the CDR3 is TGTGCCAGCAGTTGTAATCGGGGTGGAGGGAATCAGCCCCAGCATTTT.

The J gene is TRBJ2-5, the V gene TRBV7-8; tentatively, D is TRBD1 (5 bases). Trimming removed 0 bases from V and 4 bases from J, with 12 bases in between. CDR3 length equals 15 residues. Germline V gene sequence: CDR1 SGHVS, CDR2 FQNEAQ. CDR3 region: CASSLAPGWVETQYF. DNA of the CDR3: TGTGCCAGCAGCTTAGCCCCAGGGTGGGTAGAGACCCAGTACTTC.

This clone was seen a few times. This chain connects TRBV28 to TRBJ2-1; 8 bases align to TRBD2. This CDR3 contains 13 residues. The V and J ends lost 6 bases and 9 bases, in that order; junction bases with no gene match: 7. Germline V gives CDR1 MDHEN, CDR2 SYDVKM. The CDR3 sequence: CASRPRGGPEQFF. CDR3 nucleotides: TGTGCCAGCAGACCCCGGGGGGGCCCTGAGCAGTTCTTC.

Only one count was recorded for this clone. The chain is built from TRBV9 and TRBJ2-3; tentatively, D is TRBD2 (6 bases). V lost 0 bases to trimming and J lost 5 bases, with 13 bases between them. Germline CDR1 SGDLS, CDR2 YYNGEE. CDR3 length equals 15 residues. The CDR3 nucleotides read TGTGCCAGCAGCGTAGAATGGGACTTCGGAGATACGCAGTATTTT. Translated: CASSVEWDFGDTQYF.

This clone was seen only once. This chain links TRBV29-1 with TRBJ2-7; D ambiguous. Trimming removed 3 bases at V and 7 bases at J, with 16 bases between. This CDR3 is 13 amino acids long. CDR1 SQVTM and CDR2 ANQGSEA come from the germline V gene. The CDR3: CSVDDSASLEQYF. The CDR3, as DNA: TGCAGCGTTGACGATTCAGCCTCTCTAGAGCAGTACTTC.

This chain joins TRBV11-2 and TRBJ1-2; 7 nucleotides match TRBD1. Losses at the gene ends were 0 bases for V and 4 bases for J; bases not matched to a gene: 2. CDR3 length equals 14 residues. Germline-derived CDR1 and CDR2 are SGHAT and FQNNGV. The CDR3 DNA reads TGTGCCAGCAGCTTAGAGGGACAGTCCTATGGCTACACCTTC. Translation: CASSLEGQSYGYTF. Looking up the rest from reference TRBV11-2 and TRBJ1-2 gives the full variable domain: EAGVAQSPRYKIIEKRQSVAFWCNPISGHATLYWYQQILGQGPKLLIQFQNNGVVDDSQLPKDRFSAERLKGVDSTLKIQPAKLEDSAVYLCASSLEGQSYGYTFGSGTRLTVV.

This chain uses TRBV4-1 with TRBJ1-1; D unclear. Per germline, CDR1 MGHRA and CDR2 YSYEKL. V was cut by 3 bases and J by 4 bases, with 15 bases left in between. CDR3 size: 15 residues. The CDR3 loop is CASSHPDGGRTEAFF. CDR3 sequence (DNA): TGCGCCAGCAGCCACCCGGACGGCGGACGCACTGAAGCTTTCTTT.

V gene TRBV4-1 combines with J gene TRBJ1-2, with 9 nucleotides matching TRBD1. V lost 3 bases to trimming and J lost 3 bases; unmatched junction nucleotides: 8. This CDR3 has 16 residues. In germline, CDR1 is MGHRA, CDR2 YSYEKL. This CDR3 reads CASSHAGTGMDYGYTF. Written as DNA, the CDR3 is TGCGCCAGCAGCCATGCCGGGACAGGGATGGACTATGGCTACACCTTC.